Following are 14 T cell receptor beta chains from one sample sequenced in a study of radiation and T cells in renal cell carcinoma. Sample time point: baseline pretreatment blood. Regarding treatment: 15 Gy SBRT to primary tumor, nephrectomy 4 weeks later. Clones were read by immunoSEQ multiplex PCR, and TCRdb kept only the in-frame ones, dropping some. The sample includes about 150,000 clones, roughly nine tenths of them seen just once. Sequencing was performed on blood, taken from a patient whose treatment included radiotherapy and nephrectomy. The receptors derive from a woman aged 65 to 85 with renal cell carcinoma.

The chain recombines TRBV5-6 with TRBJ1-1; no reliable D call. Trimming took 1 base from V and 1 from J, leaving 2 bases between them. This CDR3 has 12 residues. Looked up from germline, CDR1 is SGHDT and CDR2 is YYEEEE. CDR3: CASSLKNTEAFF. The CDR3, as DNA: TGTGCCAGCAGCTTGAAGAACACTGAAGCTTTCTTT.

V usage is TRBV5-1 and J usage is TRBJ1-6; D unresolved. Germline loops: CDR1 SGHRS, CDR2 YFSETQ. The V gene lost 2 bases and the J gene lost 7 bases, with 10 bases spanning the gap. The length of the CDR3 is 14 residues. Here the CDR3 reads CASSLETENSPLHF. DNA for the CDR3: TGCGCCAGCAGCTTAGAGACGGAGAATTCACCCCTCCACTTT.

This clone has a handful of counts. V and J are TRBV19 and TRBJ1-1; maybe TRBD1 (5 bases). V lost 3 bases, J lost 6 bases, and 23 bases lay in between. The germline CDR1 and CDR2 sequences are LNHDA and SQIVND (reference sequence). The CDR3 runs 17 residues. CDR3 protein: CASSIRQGETLAPEAFF. The CDR3 region has the DNA TGTGCCAGTAGTATTCGGCAGGGTGAAACTTTGGCCCCTGAAGCTTTCTTT. The whole variable domain, filled in from reference TRBV19 and TRBJ1-1, reads DGGITQSPKYLFRKEGQNVTLSCEQNLNHDAMYWYRQDPGQGLRLIYYSQIVNDFQKGDIAEGYSVSREKKESFPLTVTSAQKNPTAFYLCASSIRQGETLAPEAFFGQGTRLTVV.

This sequence joins TRBV9 and TRBJ2-1, with TRBD1 identical over 8 bases. CDR3 length: 15 amino acids. Germline CDR1 SGDLS, CDR2 YYNGEE. The V and J ends lost 0 bases and 9 bases, in that order; junction bases with no gene match: 8. The CDR3: CASSVEPGGYGEQFF. CDR3 sequence (DNA): TGTGCCAGCAGCGTAGAACCAGGGGGCTATGGTGAGCAGTTCTTC.

V usage is TRBV9 and J usage is TRBJ2-2, with 11 nucleotides matching TRBD2. The CDR3 loop spans 15 amino acids. CDR1 and CDR2 from the germline V gene are SGDLS and YYNGEE. Trimming removed 4 bases from V and 1 base from J; junction bases left unmatched: 0. The CDR3 DNA reads TGTGCCAGCAGCACTAGCGGGGGGAACACCGGGGAGCTGTTTTTT. Its protein product is CASSTSGGNTGELFF.

This chain links TRBV7-3 with TRBJ1-1; tentatively, D is TRBD1 (5 bases). This CDR3 region has 15 residues. CDR1 SGHTA and CDR2 FQGTGA come from the germline V gene. The V and J ends lost 5 bases and 4 bases respectively, with 17 bases between them. The DNA for the CDR3 is TGTGCCAGCAGCCTGACACCCGGGGCCGGCACTGAAGCTTTCTTT. Translating gives CASSLTPGAGTEAFF.

This chain connects TRBV6-6 to TRBJ1-3, with D tentatively TRBD1 (5 bases). There are 15 residues in the CDR3. The germline CDR1 and CDR2 sequences are MNHNY and SVGAGI (reference sequence). V lost 2 bases and J lost 0, with 8 bases in between. CDR3 loop: CASSYGTSSGNTIYF. The DNA for the CDR3 is TGTGCCAGCAGTTACGGGACGAGCTCTGGAAACACCATATATTTT.

The gene calls are TRBV7-6 and TRBJ1-2; unclear D gene. From germline, CDR1 is SGHVS and CDR2 FNYEAQ. V was pared by 2 bases and J by 4 bases, with 14 bases between. This CDR3 contains 15 residues. CDR3 sequence reads: CASSLTSGLSYGYTF. CDR3 in DNA: TGTGCCAGCAGCTTAACCTCCGGACTTTCCTATGGCTACACCTTC.

The rearrangement uses TRBV4-3 and TRBJ1-4; D remains unclear. The V gene lost 0 bases and the J gene lost 2 bases, with 1 base spanning the gap. Germline V gives CDR1 LGHNA, CDR2 YSLEER. The CDR3 sequence is 13 residues long. The CDR3 spells CASSQDTNEKLFF. DNA of the CDR3: TGCGCCAGCAGCCAAGATACTAATGAAAAACTGTTTTTT.

In its sample, this clone was seen a few times. The chain links TRBV10-1 to TRBJ2-7, with 7 bases aligning to TRBD1. CDR1 WNHNN and CDR2 SYGVQD come from the germline V gene (reference sequence). The CDR3 spans 13 residues. Trimming took 7 bases from V and 2 from J; bases not matched to a gene: 5. The CDR3 DNA reads as TGCGCCAGCACGGGACAGAGCACCTACGAGCAGTACTTC. It specifies CASTGQSTYEQYF.

The rearrangement uses TRBV2 and TRBJ1-2, with D perhaps matching TRBD1 (6 bases). Trimming pared 0 bases from V and 1 base from J, leaving 15 bases between. This CDR3 has 17 residues. From germline, CDR1 is SNHLY and CDR2 FYNNEI. As DNA, the CDR3 is TGTGCCAGCAGTGAAGCGCGTGGGGGGCCGGGTAACTATGGCTACACCTTC. This codes for CASSEARGGPGNYGYTF.

The CDR3 DNA reads as TGTGCCAGCTCACTTAAAGGACAGGGGGCGGATGGCTACACCTTC. It encodes CASSLKGQGADGYTF. V gene TRBV18 combines with J gene TRBJ1-2; 11 bases map to TRBD1. The junction had 7 bases not matched to a gene; V was cut back by 4 bases and J by 6 bases. Per germline, CDR1 KGHSH and CDR2 LQKENI. There are 15 residues in the CDR3.

The gene calls are TRBV7-9 and TRBJ2-3; 13 nucleotides agree with TRBD2. CDR3 length: 16 amino acids. Germline V gene lookup returns CDR1 SEHNR and CDR2 FQNEAQ (reference sequence). The V gene end was trimmed by 5 bases and the J gene end by 4 bases; junction bases not matched to a gene: 6. The CDR3 nucleotides are TGTGCCAGCAGCCCGGGACTAGCGGGGATCTCAGATACGCAGTATTTT. Protein sequence: CASSPGLAGISDTQYF.

V and J are TRBV5-1 and TRBJ1-3, with D hard to call. CDR3 length: 17 amino acids. The germline V and J ends were trimmed by 5 bases and 0 bases, with 18 bases remaining between them. Germline CDR1 reads SGHRS; CDR2 reads YFSETQ. In nucleotides, the CDR3 is TGCGCCAGCAGTCTCGATCCAGGTGGGAGCTCTGGAAACACCATATATTTT. Its protein product is CASSLDPGGSSGNTIYF.